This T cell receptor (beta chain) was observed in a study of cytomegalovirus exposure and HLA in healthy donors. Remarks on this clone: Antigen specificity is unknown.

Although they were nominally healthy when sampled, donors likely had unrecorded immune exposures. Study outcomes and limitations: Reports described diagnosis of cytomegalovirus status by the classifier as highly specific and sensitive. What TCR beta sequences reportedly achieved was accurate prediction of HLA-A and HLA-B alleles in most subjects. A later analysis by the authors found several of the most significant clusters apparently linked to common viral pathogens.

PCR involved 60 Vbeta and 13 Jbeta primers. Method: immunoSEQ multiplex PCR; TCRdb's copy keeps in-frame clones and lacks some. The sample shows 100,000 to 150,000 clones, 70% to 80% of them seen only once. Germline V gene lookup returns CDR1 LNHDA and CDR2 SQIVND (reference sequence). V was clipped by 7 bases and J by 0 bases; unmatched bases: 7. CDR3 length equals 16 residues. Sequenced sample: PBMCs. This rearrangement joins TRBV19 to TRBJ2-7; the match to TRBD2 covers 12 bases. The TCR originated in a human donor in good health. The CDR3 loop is CASKAPGLAGSYEQYF. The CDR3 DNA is TGTGCCAGTAAGGCCCCGGGACTAGCGGGCTCCTACGAGCAGTACTTC.